One and the same sample provided the 3 T cell receptor beta chains below, sequenced in a study of T cell changes during pregnancy in multiple sclerosis. The repertoire was sequenced with immunoSEQ multiplex PCR; TCRdb's copy has only in-frame clones and lacks some. The sample records roughly 110,000 clones, 91% being singletons. This sample comprised peripheral blood, obtained before pregnancy. These receptors all stem from a female donor with multiple sclerosis, enrolled in a pregnancy study.

This clone was observed once. The chain uses TRBV28 and TRBJ1-1, with D unresolved. This CDR3 is built from 15 residues. Germline V lookup: CDR1 MDHEN, CDR2 SYDVKM. V lost 2 bases and J 3 bases, leaving 13 bases between the germline ends. The CDR3 region is CASSLGLVPHTEAFF. The CDR3 bases are TGTGCCAGCAGTTTAGGGCTGGTTCCCCACACTGAAGCTTTCTTT.

Details on this clone: At one end the junction does not follow the germline gene, possibly because of a read error. The genes are TRBV6-1 and TRBJ2-3; 10 nucleotides line up with TRBD1. The CDR3 length is 15 residues. Germline CDR1 MNHNS, CDR2 SASEGT. The CDR3 loop reads CAGSELGQGTDTQYF. CDR3 sequence (DNA): TGTGCCGGCAGTGAACTGGGACAGGGGACAGATACGCAGTATTTT.

The chain uses TRBV9 and TRBJ1-1; 7 bases match TRBD1. Germline CDR1 reads SGDLS; CDR2 reads YYNGEE. Trimming removed 0 bases from V and 5 bases from J; junction bases left unmatched: 7. This CDR3 is 15 amino acids long. DNA of the CDR3: TGTGCCAGCAGCGTAGGGTCAGGGGGAAAGACTGAAGCTTTCTTT. Translating gives CASSVGSGGKTEAFF. Variable domain in full (rest from reference TRBV9 and TRBJ1-1): DSGVTQTPKHLITATGQRVTLRCSPRSGDLSVYWYQQSLDQGLQFLIQYYNGEERAKGNILERFSAQQFPDLHSELNLSSLELGDSALYFCASSVGSGGKTEAFFGQGTRLTVV.